One sample yielded the 4 T cell receptor beta chains listed below, sequenced in a study of blood T cells in healthy people across ages. Sample-barcoded 5' priming and a J-beta primer mix drove a second PCR of about 7 to 12 cycles. TCRdb processed the 5' RACE reads anew with MiXCR; each CDR3 protein has one entry. The table includes 700,000 to 1,000,000 distinct CDR3 sequences, roughly 44% detected once. Specimen: blood. The receptors here all came from a man between 60 and 70 years old in good health.

V gene TRBV7-6 combines with J gene TRBJ1-2, with 7 positions matching TRBD1. The CDR3 spans 17 residues. V shed 5 bases, J shed 0 bases, and the junction held 12 bases outside the gene matches. The germline V gene encodes CDR1 SGHVS and CDR2 FNYEAQ. This CDR3 reads CASSPPGGTDSNYGYTF. The CDR3 bases are TGTGCCAGCAGCCCTCCGGGGGGGACAGACTCTAACTATGGCTACACCTTC.

V is TRBV5-1 and J is TRBJ1-2, with D possibly being TRBD1 (6 bases). Trimming left V 4 bases short and J 2 bases short, with 18 bases between. The CDR3 covers 16 residues. In germline, CDR1 is SGHRS, CDR2 YFSETQ. CDR3: CASSLTGTMPNYGYTF. CDR3 DNA sequence: TGCGCCAGCAGCCTCACCGGGACAATGCCGAACTATGGCTACACCTTC.

This clonotype was recorded once. The CDR3 ends on some other residue instead of the conserved phenylalanine or tryptophan, so this is likely a read error. This sequence joins TRBV4-3 and TRBJ2-3; 7 positions agree with TRBD1. Germline loops: CDR1 LGHNA, CDR2 YSLEER. The CDR3 extends over 18 amino acids. After removal of 2 bases from V and 6 bases from J, the junction contained 17 bases not matched to a gene. CDR3 in DNA: TGCGCCAGCAGCCAACCTATGTACAGGGGTTATAAGCCGGATACGCAGTATTCT. It yields the protein CASSQPMYRGYKPDTQYS.

This clonotype was observed a handful of times. The V call is TRBV12-3 or TRBV12-4, the J call TRBJ2-1, with TRBD1 matching over 7 bases. There are 12 residues in the CDR3. The trim removed 6 bases at V and 14 bases at J, leaving 10 bases unmatched. The DNA for the CDR3 is TGTGCCAGCAGCGTATACAGGGGAATTGAGTTCTTC. Translation gives CASSVYRGIEFF.